One sample yielded the 18 T cell receptor beta chains listed below, sequenced in a study of T cells in Graves' hyperthyroidism and ophthalmopathy. TCR beta CDR3 sequences were amplified from RNA transcripts. Researchers ran a first-round RT-PCR on the TCR CDR3 using the HTBI primer set. TCRdb called the multiplex PCR reads again in MiXCR, with one record for every CDR3 protein. Among about 580,000 distinct CDR3 sequences listed, around 14% were seen once. The sequencing input was blood. The receptors here all came from a woman aged 25-40 years with Graves' hyperthyroidism that later progressed to Graves' ophthalmopathy.

This clonotype was counted a few times. The V and J genes are TRBV6-1 and TRBJ1-5; 10 bases align to TRBD1. V lost 4 bases, J lost 7 bases, and 7 bases stayed unmatched. Looked up from germline, CDR1 is MNHNS and CDR2 is SASEGT. CDR3 length: 15 amino acids. The CDR3 sequence: CASSVWGTGVQPQHF. The CDR3 DNA is TGTGCCAGCAGTGTCTGGGGGACAGGGGTCCAGCCCCAGCATTTT.

This clonotype has at least ten counts. The V call is TRBV28, the J call TRBJ1-5; D gene ambiguous. With 7 bases removed from V and 0 bases from J, the gap between germline ends came to 10 bases. The CDR3 is 14 amino acids. Germline V gives CDR1 MDHEN, CDR2 SYDVKM. The CDR3 loop is CASIMALSNQPQHF. Written as DNA, the CDR3 is TGTGCCAGCATCATGGCCCTTAGCAATCAGCCCCAGCATTTT.

The CDR3 coding sequence is TGTGCCTGGACCCAACAGGGGGGAAACACCATATATTTT. It specifies CAWTQQGGNTIYF. The rearrangement links TRBV30 to TRBJ1-3; 7 positions match TRBD1. The V segment lost 4 bases and the J segment 4 bases; nucleotides outside the gene matches: 4. The length of the CDR3 is 13 residues. CDR1 is GTSNPN and CDR2 is SVGIG in the germline V gene (reference sequence).

The chain links TRBV19 to TRBJ2-1, with D perhaps being TRBD1 or TRBD2 (5 bases each). CDR1 is LNHDA and CDR2 is SQIVND in the germline V gene (reference sequence). The CDR3 is 14 residues long. V gave up 0 bases and J gave up 11 bases, with 14 bases separating them. The CDR3 is CASSIDPTGTQQFF. The CDR3 DNA sequence: TGTGCCAGTAGTATAGATCCCACCGGGACCCAGCAGTTCTTC.

The sample holds many counts of this clonotype. The chain employs TRBV20-1 and TRBJ2-1; TRBD1 matches 8 bases. Trimming took 6 bases from V and 8 from J; bases not matched to a gene: 12. The germline gives CDR1 DFQATT, CDR2 SNEGSKA (reference sequence). The CDR3 is made up of 14 amino acids. CDR3 protein: CSANRGQGGDEQFF. CDR3 coding DNA: TGCAGTGCCAATCGCGGACAGGGCGGAGATGAGCAGTTCTTC.

This clonotype was found many times. The chain couples TRBV24-1 to TRBJ2-1; 7 positions match TRBD1. J lost 5 bases, V lost 4 bases, and 7 bases had no gene match. The CDR3 sequence is 15 residues long. The germline V gene encodes CDR1 KGHDR and CDR2 SFDVKD. CDR3: CATSDDRVRNNEQFF. Written as DNA, the CDR3 is TGTGCCACCAGTGACGACAGGGTGAGAAACAATGAGCAGTTCTTC.

This clonotype was counted at least ten times. This rearrangement joins TRBV9 to TRBJ2-3; the D gene is possibly TRBD2 (6 bases). The ends were cut back, 0 bases at V and 5 bases at J, with 16 bases in the middle. The CDR3 consists of 16 residues. Looked up from germline, CDR1 is SGDLS and CDR2 is YYNGEE. The CDR3, as DNA: TGTGCCAGCAGCGTAGCGACCGGGAGTGGTGGAGATACGCAGTATTTT. It specifies CASSVATGSGGDTQYF.

The table lists this clonotype with many counts. The J gene is TRBJ1-2, the V gene TRBV7-2, with D hard to call. There are 13 residues in the CDR3. V gave up 1 base and J gave up 4 bases, with 7 bases separating them. CDR1 and CDR2 (germline): SGHTA, FQGNSA. DNA for the CDR3: TGTGCCAGCAGCTTAGACCCTCTCTATGGCTACACCTTC. Its translation is CASSLDPLYGYTF.

This clonotype was recorded at least ten times. The J gene is TRBJ1-1, the V gene TRBV11-2, with D unresolved. Trimming took 5 bases from V and 1 from J, leaving 11 bases between them. The CDR3 has 14 residues. Per germline, CDR1 SGHAT and CDR2 FQNNGV. CDR3 residues: CASSPFPGNTEAFF. Written as DNA, the CDR3 is TGTGCCAGCAGCCCCTTTCCAGGGAACACTGAAGCTTTCTTT.

This clonotype was observed at least ten times. The rearrangement links TRBV24-1 to TRBJ2-6; the D gene is possibly TRBD2 (7 bases). The CDR3 covers 15 residues. V was pared by 8 bases and J by 2 bases, with 12 bases between. Germline V gene data show CDR1 as KGHDR and CDR2 as SFDVKD. The CDR3 loop is CATTGGTTGANVLTF. Here the CDR3 DNA reads TGTGCCACCACGGGGGGCACCACTGGGGCCAACGTCCTGACTTTC.

This sequence joins TRBV29-1 and TRBJ2-7; 7 nucleotides agree with TRBD2. The CDR3 contains 12 residues. Germline V gene lookup returns CDR1 SQVTM and CDR2 ANQGSEA. J gave up 2 bases and V 7 bases, and 5 bases lay outside the gene matches. In DNA form, the CDR3 reads TGCAGCGCTGCTGGGGGGGCCTACGAGCAGTACTTC. This gives the protein CSAAGGAYEQYF.

Details on this clonotype: The junction departs from the called germline gene at one end, perhaps through a read error. The rearrangement joins TRBV3-1 to TRBJ2-3; 14 bases line up with TRBD2. The CDR3 spans 17 residues. Per the germline V gene, CDR1 is LGHDT and CDR2 is YNNKEL (reference sequence). In nucleotides, the CDR3 is TGTGCTAGCAGCCAAGCCGGGACTAGCGGGAGCCCAGATACGCAGTATTTT. Translated, it gives CASSQAGTSGSPDTQYF.

The table lists this clonotype with many counts. V is TRBV7-2 and J is TRBJ2-1, with 8 bases identical to TRBD1. V dropped 1 base and J dropped 5; count of bases not matched to a gene: 4. This CDR3 comprises 15 residues. Per germline, CDR1 SGHTA and CDR2 FQGNSA. The chain's CDR3 is CASSLGTGRHNEQFF. As DNA, the CDR3 is TGTGCCAGCAGCTTAGGGACAGGGAGACACAATGAGCAGTTCTTC. Full variable domain (outside the CDR3, taken from reference TRBV7-2 and TRBJ2-1): GAGVSQSPSNKVTEKGKDVELRCDPISGHTALYWYRQSLGQGLEFLIYFQGNSAPDKSGLPSDRFSAERTGGSVSTLTIQRTQQEDSAVYLCASSLGTGRHNEQFFGPGTRLTVL.

This rearrangement joins TRBV20-1 to TRBJ2-2; 7 bases match TRBD2. The CDR3 spans 14 residues. CDR1 DFQATT and CDR2 SNEGSKA come from the germline V gene (reference sequence). J was trimmed by 0 bases and V by 4 bases; bases with no gene match: 2. The CDR3, as DNA: TGCAGTGCTACTAGCGGAGCGAACACCGGGGAGCTGTTTTTT. Protein: CSATSGANTGELFF.

There are many counts of this clonotype. This chain links TRBV11-3 with TRBJ1-3, with TRBD1 identical over 7 bases. J lost 2 bases, V lost 6 bases, and 4 bases had no gene match. The CDR3 spans 14 residues. The germline V gene has CDR1 SGHNT and CDR2 YENEEA. The CDR3 loop reads CASRKTGTGNTIYF. The CDR3 DNA is TGTGCCAGCAGAAAGACAGGGACTGGAAACACCATATATTTT. The variable domain in full, completed from reference TRBV11-3 and TRBJ1-3, reads EAGVVQSPRYKIIEKKQPVAFWCNPISGHNTLYWYLQNLGQGPELLIRYENEEAVDDSQLPKDRFSAERLKGVDSTLKIQPAELGDSAVYLCASRKTGTGNTIYFGEGSWLTVV.

This clonotype was counted at least ten times. The genes are TRBV20-1 and TRBJ2-1, with TRBD2 matching 9 bases. Trimming took 3 bases from V and 3 from J; bases not matched to a gene: 9. The germline CDR1 and CDR2 sequences are DFQATT and SNEGSKA (reference sequence). The CDR3 runs 16 residues. For the CDR3, the DNA is TGCAGTGCTAGCCTGGCAGGACTAGCGATCTACAATGAGCAGTTCTTC. As protein: CSASLAGLAIYNEQFF.

The chain employs TRBV19 and TRBJ1-1, with D perhaps matching TRBD1 (6 bases). Germline V gene sequence: CDR1 LNHDA, CDR2 SQIVND (reference sequence). CDR3 length: 15 amino acids. V was pared by 5 bases and J by 0 bases, with 13 bases between. The CDR3 sequence is CASSPAQGLNTEAFF. Here the CDR3 DNA reads TGTGCCAGTAGTCCTGCCCAGGGGTTGAACACTGAAGCTTTCTTT.

The table lists this clonotype with many counts. V and J are TRBV7-2 and TRBJ2-3; 13 bases agree with TRBD2. Looked up from germline, CDR1 is SGHTA and CDR2 is FQGNSA. The junction had 10 bases not matched to a gene; V was cut back by 6 bases and J by 10 bases. This CDR3 region has 15 residues. The CDR3 region is CASSEGLAGDLPQYF. DNA for the CDR3: TGTGCCAGCAGTGAAGGACTAGCGGGAGATCTTCCGCAGTATTTT.